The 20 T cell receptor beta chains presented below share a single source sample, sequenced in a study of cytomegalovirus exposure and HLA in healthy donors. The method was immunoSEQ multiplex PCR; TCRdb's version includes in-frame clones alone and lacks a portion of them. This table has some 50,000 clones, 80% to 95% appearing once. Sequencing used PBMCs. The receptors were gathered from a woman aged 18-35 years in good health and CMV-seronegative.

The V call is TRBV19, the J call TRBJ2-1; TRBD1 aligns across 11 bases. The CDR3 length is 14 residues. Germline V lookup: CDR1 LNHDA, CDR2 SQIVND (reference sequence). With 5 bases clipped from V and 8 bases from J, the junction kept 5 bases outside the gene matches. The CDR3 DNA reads TGTGCCAGTAGTGTGGGACAGGGGGGCGATGAGCAGTTCTTC. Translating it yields CASSVGQGGDEQFF.

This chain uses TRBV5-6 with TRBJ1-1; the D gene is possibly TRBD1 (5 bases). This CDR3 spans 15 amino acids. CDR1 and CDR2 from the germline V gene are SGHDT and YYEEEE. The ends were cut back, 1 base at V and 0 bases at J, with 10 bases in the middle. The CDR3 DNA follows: TGTGCCAGCAGCTTGTTCCAGGGCTTGAACACTGAAGCTTTCTTT. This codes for CASSLFQGLNTEAFF.

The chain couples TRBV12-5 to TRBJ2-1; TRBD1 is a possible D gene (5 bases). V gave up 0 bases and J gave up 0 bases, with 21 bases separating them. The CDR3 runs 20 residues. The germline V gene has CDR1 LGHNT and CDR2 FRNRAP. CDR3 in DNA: TGTGCTAGTGGTTTGGTAGTTGGGGCCGAGCGTTCCCGCTCCTACAATGAGCAGTTCTTC. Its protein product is CASGLVVGAERSRSYNEQFF.

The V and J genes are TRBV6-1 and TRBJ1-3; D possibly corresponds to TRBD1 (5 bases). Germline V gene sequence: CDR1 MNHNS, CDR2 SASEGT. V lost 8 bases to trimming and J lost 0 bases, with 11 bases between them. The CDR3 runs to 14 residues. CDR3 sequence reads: CASSTAHSGNTIYF. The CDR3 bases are TGTGCCAGCTCGACAGCTCACTCTGGAAACACCATATATTTT.

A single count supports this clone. Here the CDR3 reads CASSSPGLADEQYV. The CDR3 bases are TGTGCCAGCAGTTCACCGGGACTAGCCGACGAGCAGTACGTC. The J gene is TRBJ2-7, the V gene TRBV28, with 9 bases aligning to TRBD2. The V gene's germline CDR1 is MDHEN and CDR2 SYDVKM. V trimming: 4 bases; J trimming: 5 bases; junction bases outside the gene matches: 6. There are 14 residues in the CDR3.

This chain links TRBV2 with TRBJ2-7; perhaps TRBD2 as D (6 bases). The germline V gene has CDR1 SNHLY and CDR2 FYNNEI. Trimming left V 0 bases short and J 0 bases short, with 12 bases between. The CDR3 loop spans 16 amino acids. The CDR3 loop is CASSEAWRGNSYEQYF. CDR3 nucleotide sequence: TGTGCCAGCAGTGAAGCATGGCGGGGAAACTCCTACGAGCAGTACTTC.

CDR3 nucleotide sequence: TGTGCCAGCAGCGTAGATCCCAACAGAAAGAACACTGAAGCTTTCTTT. This encodes CASSVDPNRKNTEAFF. This chain uses TRBV9 with TRBJ1-1; D not certain. The CDR3 length is 16 residues. V was trimmed by 0 bases and J by 1 base, leaving 13 bases between them. The germline CDR1 and CDR2 sequences are SGDLS and YYNGEE.

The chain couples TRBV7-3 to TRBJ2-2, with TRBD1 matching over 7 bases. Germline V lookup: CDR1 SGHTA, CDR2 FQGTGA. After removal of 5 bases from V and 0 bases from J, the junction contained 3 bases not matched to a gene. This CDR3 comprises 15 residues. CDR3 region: CASSIGGANTGELFF. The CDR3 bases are TGTGCCAGCAGCATAGGGGGCGCGAACACCGGGGAGCTGTTTTTT.

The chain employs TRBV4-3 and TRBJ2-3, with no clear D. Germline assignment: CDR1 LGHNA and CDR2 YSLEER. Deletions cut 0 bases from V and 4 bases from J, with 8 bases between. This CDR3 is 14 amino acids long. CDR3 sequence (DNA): TGCGCCAGCAGCCAAGAGAGGCTGGCAGATACGCAGTATTTT. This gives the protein CASSQERLADTQYF.

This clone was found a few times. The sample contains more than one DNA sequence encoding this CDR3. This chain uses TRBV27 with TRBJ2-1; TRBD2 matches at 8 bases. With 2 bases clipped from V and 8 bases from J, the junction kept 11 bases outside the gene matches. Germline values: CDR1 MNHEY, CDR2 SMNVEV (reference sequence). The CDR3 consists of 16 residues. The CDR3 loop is CASSLLLAGGLYEQFF. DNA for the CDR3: TGTGCCAGCAGTTTACTCCTGGCGGGAGGTTTATATGAGCAGTTCTTC.

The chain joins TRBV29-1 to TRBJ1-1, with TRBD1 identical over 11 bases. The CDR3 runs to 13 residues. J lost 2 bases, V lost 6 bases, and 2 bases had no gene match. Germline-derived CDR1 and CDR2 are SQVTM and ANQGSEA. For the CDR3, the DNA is TGCAGCGTCGGGACAGGGGGAAACACTGAAGCTTTCTTT. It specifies CSVGTGGNTEAFF.

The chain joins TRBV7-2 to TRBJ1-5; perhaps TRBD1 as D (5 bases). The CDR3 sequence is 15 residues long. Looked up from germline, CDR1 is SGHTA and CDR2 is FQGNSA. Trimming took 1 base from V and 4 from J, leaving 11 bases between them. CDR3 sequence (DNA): TGTGCCAGCAGCTTAGGGCCAGGGTCTAATCAGCCCCAGCATTTT. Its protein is CASSLGPGSNQPQHF.

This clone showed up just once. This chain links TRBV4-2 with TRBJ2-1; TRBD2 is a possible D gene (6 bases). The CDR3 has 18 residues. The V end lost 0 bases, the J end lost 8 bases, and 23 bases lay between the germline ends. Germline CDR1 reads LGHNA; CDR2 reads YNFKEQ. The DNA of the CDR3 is TGTGCCAGCAGCCAAGATTCGCCGTTACTAGCCCCTCCCGATGAGCAGTTCTTC. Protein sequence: CASSQDSPLLAPPDEQFF.

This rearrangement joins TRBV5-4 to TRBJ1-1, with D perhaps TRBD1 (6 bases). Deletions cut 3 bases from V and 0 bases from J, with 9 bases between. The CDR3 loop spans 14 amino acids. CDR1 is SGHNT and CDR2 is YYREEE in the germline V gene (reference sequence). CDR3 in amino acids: CASSSRGLNTEAFF. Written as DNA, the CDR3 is TGTGCCAGCAGCTCCAGGGGTTTGAACACTGAAGCTTTCTTT.

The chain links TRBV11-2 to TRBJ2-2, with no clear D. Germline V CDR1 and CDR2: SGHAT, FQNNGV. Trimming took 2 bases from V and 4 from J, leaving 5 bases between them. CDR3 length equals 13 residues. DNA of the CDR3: TGTGCCAGCAGCTTATCGGGCACCGGGGAGCTGTTTTTT. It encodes CASSLSGTGELFF.

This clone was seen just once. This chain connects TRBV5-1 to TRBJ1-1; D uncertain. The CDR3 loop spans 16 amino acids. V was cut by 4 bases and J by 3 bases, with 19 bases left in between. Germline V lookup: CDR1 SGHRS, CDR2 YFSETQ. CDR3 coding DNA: TGCGCCAGCAGCCCAACAAGGAGGCTGAGCGACACTGAAGCTTTCTTT. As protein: CASSPTRRLSDTEAFF.

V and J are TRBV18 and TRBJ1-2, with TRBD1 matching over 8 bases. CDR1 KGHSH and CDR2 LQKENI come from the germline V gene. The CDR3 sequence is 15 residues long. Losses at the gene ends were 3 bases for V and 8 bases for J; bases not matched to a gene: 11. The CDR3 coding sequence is TGTGCCAGCTCACCGAAGGACAGGGTCCCTAGGGGCTACACCTTC. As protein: CASSPKDRVPRGYTF. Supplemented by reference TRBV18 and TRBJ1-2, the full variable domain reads NAGVMQNPRHLVRRRGQEARLRCSPMKGHSHVYWYRQLPEEGLKFMVYLQKENIIDESGMPKERFSAEFPKEGPSILRIQQVVRGDSAAYFCASSPKDRVPRGYTFGSGTRLTVV.

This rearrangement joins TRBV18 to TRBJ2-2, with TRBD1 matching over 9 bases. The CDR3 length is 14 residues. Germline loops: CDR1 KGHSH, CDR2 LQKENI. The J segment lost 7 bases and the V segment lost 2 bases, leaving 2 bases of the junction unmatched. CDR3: CASSPGTGIGELFF. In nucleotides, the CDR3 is TGTGCCAGCTCACCAGGGACAGGGATCGGGGAGCTGTTTTTT.

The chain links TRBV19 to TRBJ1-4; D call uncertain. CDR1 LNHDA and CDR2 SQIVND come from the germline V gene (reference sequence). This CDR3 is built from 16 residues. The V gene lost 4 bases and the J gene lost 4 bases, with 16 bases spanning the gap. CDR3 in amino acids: CASSTEPSSVNEKLFF. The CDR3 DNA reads TGTGCCAGTAGTACAGAACCGAGCTCGGTTAATGAAAAACTGTTTTTT.

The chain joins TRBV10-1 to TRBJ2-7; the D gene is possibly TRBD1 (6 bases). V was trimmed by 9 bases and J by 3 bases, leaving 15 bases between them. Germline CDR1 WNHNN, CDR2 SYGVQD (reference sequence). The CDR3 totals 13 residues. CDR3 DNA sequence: TGCGCCAGGCAGGGGACGGAAAGCTACGAGCAGTACTTC. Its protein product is CARQGTESYEQYF.